This TCR beta chain was profiled in a study of control samples from healthy donors and cancer patients. TCRdb's table, derived via immunoSEQ multiplex PCR, lists solely in-frame clones and lacks some. The sample consists of under 80,000 clones, 93% of them appearing once. The germline V gene has CDR1 MNHEY and CDR2 SVGAGI. This CDR3 has 15 amino acids. The V and J ends lost 6 bases and 11 bases, in that order; junction bases with no gene match: 13. The chain carries TRBV6-5 and TRBJ1-5, with 10 bases aligning to TRBD1. Sequenced: PBMCs. The sequence came from a woman aged 40 to 50 with lung cancer. Here the CDR3 reads CASSPTGTGVQAQHF. The CDR3 coding sequence is TGTGCCAGCAGCCCAACTGGGACAGGGGTTCAAGCCCAGCATTTT.